The entry below describes one T cell receptor beta chain. This specimen comes from a study of blood T cell repertoires in COVID-19. The CDR3 is 14 amino acids. Germline V gene lookup returns CDR1 SGHNT and CDR2 YYREEE (reference sequence). V was pared by 4 bases and J by 5 bases, with 15 bases between. Profiled with immunoSEQ multiplex PCR; TCRdb holds only in-frame clones, not every one. The data hold about 210,000 clones, with about 87% observed a single time. The sequenced sample was peripheral blood. This receptor was obtained from a man aged 55 to 70 with acute or convalescent COVID-19. The V and J genes are TRBV5-4 and TRBJ2-5, with a possible D match to TRBD2 (6 bases). DNA for the CDR3: TGTGCCAGCAGCACGACTAGGCCGGGGGAGACCCAGTACTTC. It encodes CASSTTRPGETQYF. The full variable domain, in which reference TRBV5-4 and TRBJ2-5 provide the parts outside the CDR3, is ETGVTQSPTHLIKTRGQQVTLRCSSQSGHNTVSWYQQALGQGPQFIFQYYREEENGRGNFPPRFSGLQFPNYSSELNVNALELDDSALYLCASSTTRPGETQYFGPGTRLLVL.